This is a list of T cell receptor beta chains from one sample in a study of T-cell memory formation after mild COVID-19. TCRdb fed the 5' RACE reads into MiXCR, producing one record per CDR3 protein. The table shows over 300,000 distinct CDR3 sequences, with 20% to 25% occurring only once. The sample consisted of PBMCs or a T cell subset sorted from them (not recorded which). Receptors originate from a man in his late teens or twenties who had mild COVID-19 (a few samples of this study predate the infection). Cell type and time point are not known. Both conserved end residues are part of each CDR3. D genes are given only for firm matches. Size tells how often a clone was seen (once, few, many) or the class of an expanded clone, and some rows leave it out.

d_call j_call v_call clone_size cdr3_aa cdr3_nt
. TRBJ2-3 TRBV7-2 . CASSFAGGQVDTQYF TGTGCCAGCAGCTTTGCCGGGGGGCAAGTAGATACGCAGTATTTT
. TRBJ1-2 TRBV7-2 . CASSSAYGYTF TGTGCCAGCAGCTCAGCCTATGGCTACACCTTC
TRBD1 TRBJ2-1 TRBV27 . CASSPQGAWDEQFF TGTGCCAGCAGCCCTCAGGGGGCTTGGGATGAGCAGTTCTTC
. TRBJ2-7 TRBV15 . CATSRDALITGTYEQYF TGTGCCACCAGCAGAGATGCCCTTATTACAGGGACCTACGAGCAGTACTTC
. TRBJ2-5 TRBV5-1 . CASSLVGVQETQYF TGCGCCAGCAGCTTGGTAGGGGTGCAAGAGACCCAGTACTTC
. TRBJ1-2 TRBV20-1 . CSAPQGYTF TGCAGTGCTCCCCAAGGCTACACCTTC
TRBD1 TRBJ2-3 TRBV5-1 . CASGETGAATDTQYF TGCGCCAGCGGCGAGACAGGGGCTGCCACAGATACGCAGTATTTT
. TRBJ2-3 TRBV18 few CASSPPGRGTDTQYF TGTGCCAGCTCACCACCGGGCAGGGGCACAGATACGCAGTATTTT
TRBD1 TRBJ1-1 TRBV20-1 few CRGQGGLAEAFF TGCAGGGGACAGGGAGGCTTAGCTGAAGCTTTCTTT
. TRBJ2-2 TRBV7-6 few CASSTTSRRELFF TGTGCCAGCAGCACCACTAGCCGCAGGGAGCTGTTTTTT
. TRBJ1-2 TRBV20-1 few CSARVGTYGYTF TGCAGTGCTAGAGTGGGAACGTATGGCTACACCTTC
. TRBJ1-1 TRBV20-1 many CSASEGWTEAFF TGCAGTGCTAGTGAGGGGTGGACTGAAGCTTTCTTT
TRBD1 TRBJ2-6 TRBV5-1 . CASSSGTGGSGANVLTF TGCGCCAGCAGCTCCGGGACAGGGGGCTCTGGGGCCAACGTCCTGACTTTC
TRBD2 TRBJ2-1 TRBV18 few CASSPPRASGGSEQFF TGTGCCAGCTCACCACCTCGGGCTAGCGGGGGGTCTGAGCAGTTCTTC
. TRBJ2-3 TRBV7-2 . CASSPHYPTTDTQYF TGTGCCAGCAGCCCCCACTATCCAACCACAGATACGCAGTATTTT
. TRBJ1-6 TRBV28 few CASSLGGGPLSPLHF TGTGCCAGCAGTTTGGGGGGGGGACCGCTTTCACCCCTCCACTTT
. TRBJ2-3 TRBV7-2 . CASSFGTGGTDTQYF TGTGCCAGCAGCTTCGGCACGGGGGGCACAGATACGCAGTATTTT
. TRBJ2-7 TRBV9 few CASSVTEGGWYEQYF TGTGCCAGCAGCGTAACAGAGGGGGGTTGGTACGAGCAGTACTTC
. TRBJ2-7 TRBV12-3/TRBV12-4 . CASSFAGVEQYF TGTGCCAGCAGTTTCGCAGGGGTCGAGCAGTACTTC
TRBD1 TRBJ2-3 TRBV24-1 few CATSATGGDTQYF TGTGCCACCAGTGCGACAGGGGGAGATACGCAGTATTTT
. TRBJ1-3 TRBV7-6 few CASSSFYGISGNTIYF TGTGCCAGCAGCTCTTTCTACGGCATCTCTGGAAACACCATATATTTT
. TRBJ1-6 TRBV6-2/TRBV6-3 . CASSTYGTDNSPLHF TGTGCCAGCAGTACCTATGGGACGGATAATTCACCCCTCCACTTT
TRBD1 TRBJ1-4 TRBV28 . CASSLPTGVAEKLFF TGTGCCAGCAGTTTACCGACAGGGGTTGCTGAAAAACTGTTTTTT
TRBD2 TRBJ2-3 TRBV7-9 few CASSPGGILTDTQYF TGTGCCAGCAGCCCGGGGGGGATCCTCACAGATACGCAGTATTTT
TRBD2 TRBJ2-1 TRBV24-1 many CATSEGLAGIREQFF TGTGCCACCAGTGAGGGACTAGCGGGTATCCGGGAGCAGTTCTTC
TRBD1 TRBJ2-3 TRBV27 few CASNRDRVTDTQYF TGTGCCAGCAACCGGGACAGGGTCACAGATACGCAGTATTTT
. TRBJ2-3 TRBV7-2 . CASSLKAGNKNTQYF TGTGCCAGCAGCTTAAAGGCAGGGAACAAGAATACGCAGTATTTT
. TRBJ1-2 TRBV20-1 few CSATTTGYGYTF TGCAGTGCTACGACGACGGGCTATGGCTACACCTTC
. TRBJ1-1 TRBV2 many CASRAGLEAFF TGTGCCAGCAGGGCAGGGCTTGAAGCTTTCTTT
. TRBJ2-1 TRBV7-8 . CASSLSQVNEQFF TGTGCCAGCAGCTTATCACAGGTCAATGAGCAGTTCTTC
. TRBJ2-2 TRBV12-3/TRBV12-4 few CASAEPKTTRELFF TGTGCCAGCGCTGAACCGAAAACCACCCGGGAGCTGTTTTTT
. TRBJ2-2 TRBV7-3 few CASSLRGSNTGELFF TGTGCCAGCAGCTTACGGGGGTCGAACACCGGGGAGCTGTTTTTT
. TRBJ2-7 TRBV12-3/TRBV12-4 . CASSFSRGVTYEQYF TGTGCCAGCAGTTTTTCCAGGGGGGTAACCTACGAGCAGTACTTC
. TRBJ1-6 TRBV12-3/TRBV12-4 few CASTPWPPALHF TGTGCCAGCACCCCGTGGCCCCCGGCCCTCCACTTT
TRBD2 TRBJ2-3 TRBV6-5 many CASSRLTSGVTDTQYF TGTGCCAGCAGTCGGCTGACTAGCGGAGTCACAGATACGCAGTATTTT
TRBD2 TRBJ2-7 TRBV5-1 few CASSSTGGNTYEQYF TGCGCCAGCAGCTCCACGGGGGGTAATACCTACGAGCAGTACTTC
. TRBJ1-5 TRBV20-1 few CSARAGGSDSNQPQHF TGCAGTGCTAGAGCCGGGGGTTCAGATAGCAATCAGCCCCAGCATTTT
. TRBJ2-3 TRBV13 few CASSSSGQSTDTQYF TGTGCCAGCAGCTCTTCGGGACAAAGCACAGATACGCAGTATTTT
. TRBJ2-5 TRBV4-1 few CASSHLGRGRRETQYF TGCGCCAGCAGCCACCTAGGCAGGGGACGTAGGGAGACCCAGTACTTC
. TRBJ2-5 TRBV29-1 many CSVVPAGQETQYF TGCAGCGTTGTTCCGGCAGGGCAAGAGACCCAGTACTTC
. TRBJ2-3 TRBV5-1 few CASSPQARPDVPDTQYF TGCGCCAGCAGCCCTCAAGCGCGGCCCGATGTTCCAGATACGCAGTATTTT
. TRBJ2-1 TRBV29-1 . CSVAPLLREQFF TGCAGCGTTGCCCCCCTTCTCAGGGAGCAGTTCTTC
. TRBJ1-1 TRBV5-5 . CASSLAVGVGAFF TGTGCCAGCAGCTTGGCCGTGGGGGTCGGAGCTTTCTTT
TRBD1 TRBJ1-5 TRBV6-2/TRBV6-3 . CASSYLRDRDQPQHF TGTGCCAGCAGTTATCTCAGGGACAGGGATCAGCCCCAGCATTTT
. TRBJ2-1 TRBV7-9 few CASSGADEQFF TGTGCCAGCAGCGGAGCAGATGAGCAGTTCTTC
TRBD1 TRBJ2-3 TRBV6-1 . CASSVRTGRADTQYF TGTGCCAGCAGCGTCCGGACAGGGCGGGCAGATACGCAGTATTTT
. TRBJ2-3 TRBV28 few CASSWSGDTQYF TGTGCCAGCAGTTGGTCGGGGGATACGCAGTATTTT
. TRBJ2-3 TRBV6-6 few CASRTRGFGTDTQYF TGTGCCAGCAGGACCCGGGGGTTCGGGACAGATACGCAGTATTTT
. TRBJ2-2 TRBV3-1 . CASSQVVSTNTGELFF TGTGCCAGCAGCCAAGTCGTCAGTACAAACACCGGGGAGCTGTTTTTT
TRBD2 TRBJ2-1 TRBV7-8 . CASSLVKGLPYNEQFF TGTGCCAGCAGCTTAGTAAAGGGACTACCCTACAATGAGCAGTTCTTC
. TRBJ2-1 TRBV4-3 . CASSQRGAYQQFF TGCGCCAGCAGCCAGAGGGGCGCGTACCAGCAGTTCTTC
. TRBJ1-1 TRBV7-2 . CASSLAGGAEVDTEAFF TGTGCCAGCAGCTTAGCGGGAGGGGCCGAGGTGGACACTGAAGCTTTCTTT
. TRBJ1-2 TRBV28 once CASRLAGGPGYTF TGTGCCAGCAGACTAGCGGGGGGCCCTGGCTACACCTTC